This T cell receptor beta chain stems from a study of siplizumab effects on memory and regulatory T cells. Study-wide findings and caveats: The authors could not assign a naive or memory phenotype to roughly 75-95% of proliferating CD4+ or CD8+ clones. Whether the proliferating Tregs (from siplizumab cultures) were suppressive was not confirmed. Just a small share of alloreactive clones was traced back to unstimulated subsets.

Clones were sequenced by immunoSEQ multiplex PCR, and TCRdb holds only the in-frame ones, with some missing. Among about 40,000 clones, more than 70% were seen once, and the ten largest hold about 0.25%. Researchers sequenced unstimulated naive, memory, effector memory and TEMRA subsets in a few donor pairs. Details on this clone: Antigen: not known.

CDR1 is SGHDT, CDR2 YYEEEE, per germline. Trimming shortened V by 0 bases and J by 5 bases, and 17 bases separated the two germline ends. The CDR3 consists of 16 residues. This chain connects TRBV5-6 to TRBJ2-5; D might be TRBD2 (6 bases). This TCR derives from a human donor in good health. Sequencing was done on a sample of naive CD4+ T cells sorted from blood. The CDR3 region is CASSLGDGGIGETQYF. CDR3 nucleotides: TGTGCCAGCAGCTTGGGAGACGGCGGGATAGGTGAGACCCAGTACTTC. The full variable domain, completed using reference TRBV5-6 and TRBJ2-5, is DAGVTQSPTHLIKTRGQQVTLRCSPKSGHDTVSWYQQALGQGPQFIFQYYEEEERQRGNFPDRFSGHQFPNYSSELNVNALLLGDSALYLCASSLGDGGIGETQYFGPGTRLLVL.